Included here is one T cell receptor (beta chain) sequence, with context. The sample holds one count of this clone. The specificity of this receptor is unknown. Qualities for individual bases were not recorded, and no much larger clone is one base off. Using the deep immunoSEQ assay, TCR CDR3 regions were amplified from genomic DNA by multiplex PCR. For each cell subset, the extracted genomic DNA was distributed evenly across all wells of several immunoSEQ 96-well plates, and each plate served as one replicate. For sorted subsets, each replicate PCR was loaded with 200 ng genomic DNA, equivalent to 25,000 to 35,000 T cell genomes. Purified libraries were quantified with a Qubit 3.0 fluorometer, sized on a Bioanalyzer 2100, and re-quantified with the KAPA Library Quantification kit. Every immunoSEQ 96-well plate was sequenced on a separate single-read 150-cycle Illumina NextSeq 550 flow cell. The original methods were these. Because only junctional sequences without quality scores were contained in the immunoSEQ output, filtering matching that applied to full-length reads could not be performed. To assign V/J genes and CDR3, sequences were annotated against IMGT germline references using PyIR, a Python wrapper for IgBLAST v1.9. Reads were filtered out if the reads had weak V/J assignments (E-value above 1e-6), no CDR3, stop codons, out-of-frame junctions, or ambiguous translated residues. V3J clonotypes were defined as sequences sharing the same inferred V gene, J gene, and CDR3 amino acid sequence. To compute the percentage overlap between repertoires, the number of shared unique clonotypes was divided by the size of the smaller repertoire. RTK rarefaction, the Chao1 estimator, and Recon v2.1 estimates of unobserved clonotypes were used to assess repertoire richness. OLGA was used to compute generation probabilities for all TCRbeta clonotypes that the gDNA method yielded from several donors. TCRdb took this table from immuneACCESS and kept in-frame rearrangements with V and J called. Such tables lack part of the clones; where checked against another copy, unresolved V genes explain under half of the gap, and the rest is unexplained. V and J calls and clone size are as listed in that table; D and trimming were resolved from the DNA. Counted in this sample were about 2.3 million clones; roughly 93% of them appeared once. The biggest ten clones account for approximately 0.4% of the sample.

Healthy HIV-negative adults with no recently reported acute infections or vaccinations were included as donors. Every donor was a Caucasian adult residing in Nashville, Tennessee, USA. CD4+ T cells were enriched by magnetic negative selection, after which naive cells were positively selected on CD45RA and the negative fraction was taken as the memory subset. Blood was obtained by leukapheresis, after which PBMCs were separated by Ficoll-Histopaque density gradient centrifugation and cryopreserved in liquid nitrogen vapor phase. Purity and quantity of every magnetically sorted T cell population were checked by analytical flow cytometry. From each sorted fraction, genomic DNA was isolated and quantified by UV absorbance on a Nanodrop 2000c. Per the germline V gene (reference sequence), LNHDA is the CDR1 and SQIVND is the CDR2. From the cysteine through the phenylalanine, the CDR3 covers 16 amino acids. Here the CDR3 DNA is all that survives: 48 bases in frame from base 1. V lost 6 bases and J lost 4 bases, and the count of bases not matched to a germline gene is 8.

This sample is drawn from a study of shared clonotypes between healthy human individuals (dated by TCRdb to 2020 to 2021). As for the study more broadly: The cohort included a few men and a couple of women between 18 and 49 years of age. For each donor, CD4 naive and CD4 memory were each run on three plates, CD8 naive on two plates, and CD8 memory on one plate. The study deeply sequenced blood TCR repertoires of about five healthy adults to estimate repertoire size and the extent of clonotype sharing between individuals. To increase sequencing depth and limit assay-specific biases, TCR repertoire library preparation and sequencing were carried out by different laboratories using diverse techniques. Per donor, leukapheresis produced somewhere between about 0.9 and 10 billion PBMCs.

Results and caveats for the whole study, not just this receptor: Based on pairwise subsampling, the degree of clonotype sharing among donors was expected to be affected by sequencing depth. Compared with non-shared clonotypes, clonotypes shared by all four sorted-subset donors had higher generation probabilities. The small number of donors limited the genetic and exposure-history diversity represented. Only blood was sampled, and tissue TCR repertoires likely differ from those in blood. When a handful of donors were compared, the shared fraction of clonotypes was approximately 5% for naive CD4, more than 3% for naive CD8, about 2.4% for memory CD4, and less than 0.5% for memory CD8. Incomplete sequencing was indicated by rarefaction of sorted-subset datasets, despite the large sequencing depth. Naive subsets generally had larger estimated clonotype richness than memory subsets did.

The V gene is TRBV19 and the J gene is TRBJ2-5; 13 central bases correspond to TRBD2. Sequencing used naive CD4+ T cells from PBMCs. What the cell subset or site label conveys for this sample: CD45RA+ positively selected. The TCR comes from a man aged 18 to 29 in good health. Some clones in this sample may be carry-over from other donors' samples. The CDR3: CASSPGLAGAGETQYF. The nucleotide sequence reads as follows: TGTGCCAGTAGCCCTGGACTAGCGGGAGCAGGAGAGACCCAGTACTTC.